This TCR beta chain was captured by sequencing in a study of shared clonotypes between healthy human individuals. For the study at large: The study used three CD4 naive, three CD4 memory, two CD8 naive and one CD8 memory plate per donor.

Naive CD8 populations comprised CD45RO-negative cells positively selected for CCR7, excluding terminally differentiated effector memory CD45RA+ cells. Each of the donors was a healthy adult who was HIV-negative and had not had a recent acute infection or vaccination. Each replicate PCR on the sorted subsets used 150 to 200 ng DNA (around 30,000 T cell genomes). This table comes from immunoSEQ multiplex PCR, and its TCRdb copy is limited to in-frame clones, with some not included. The table includes 630,000 or so clones, 98% detected once. Study findings and constraints: Clonotypes which were not shared had lower generation probabilities than clonotypes that all four donors shared.

About this clone: The target antigen is unknown.

The sequenced sample was naive CD8+ T cells sorted from blood. The receptor was derived from a young man in good health.

The CDR3, as DNA: TGTGCCAGCAGCGACAAGACCTACGAGCAGTACTTC. It is translated as CASSDKTYEQYF. V gene TRBV28 combines with J gene TRBJ2-7; D call uncertain. This CDR3 region has 12 residues. Germline values: CDR1 MDHEN, CDR2 SYDVKM. The V and J ends lost 6 bases and 2 bases respectively, with 8 bases between them.